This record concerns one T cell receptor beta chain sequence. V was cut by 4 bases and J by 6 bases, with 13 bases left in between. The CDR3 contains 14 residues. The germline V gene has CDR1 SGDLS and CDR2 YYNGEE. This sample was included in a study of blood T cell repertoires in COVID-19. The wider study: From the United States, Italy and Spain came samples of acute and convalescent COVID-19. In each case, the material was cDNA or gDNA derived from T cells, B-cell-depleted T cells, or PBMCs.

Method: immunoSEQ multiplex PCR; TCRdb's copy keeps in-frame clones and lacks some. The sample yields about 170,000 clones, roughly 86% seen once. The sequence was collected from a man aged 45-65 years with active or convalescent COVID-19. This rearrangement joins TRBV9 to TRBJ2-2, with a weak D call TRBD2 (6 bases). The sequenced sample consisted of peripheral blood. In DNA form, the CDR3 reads TGTGCCAGCAGCAACCAAGGGACTTCCGGGGAGCTGTTTTTT. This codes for CASSNQGTSGELFF.